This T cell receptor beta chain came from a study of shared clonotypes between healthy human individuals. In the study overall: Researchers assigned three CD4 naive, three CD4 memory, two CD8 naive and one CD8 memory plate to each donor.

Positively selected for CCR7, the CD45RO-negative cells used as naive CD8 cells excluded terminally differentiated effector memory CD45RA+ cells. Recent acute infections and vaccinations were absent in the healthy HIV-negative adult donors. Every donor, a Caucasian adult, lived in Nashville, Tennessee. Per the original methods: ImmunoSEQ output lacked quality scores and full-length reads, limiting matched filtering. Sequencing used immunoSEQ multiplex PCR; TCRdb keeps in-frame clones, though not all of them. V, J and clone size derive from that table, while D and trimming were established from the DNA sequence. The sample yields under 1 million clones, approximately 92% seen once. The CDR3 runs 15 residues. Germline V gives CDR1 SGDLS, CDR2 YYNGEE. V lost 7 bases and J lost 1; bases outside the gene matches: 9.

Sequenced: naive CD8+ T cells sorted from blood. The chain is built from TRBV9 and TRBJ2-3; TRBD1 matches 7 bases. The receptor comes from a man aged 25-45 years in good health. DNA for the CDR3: TGTGCCAGCCGAACAGGGGCGGTTGGCACAGATACGCAGTATTTT. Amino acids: CASRTGAVGTDTQYF.